Below, 3 T cell receptor beta chains from the same sample are listed, as sequenced in a study of cytomegalovirus exposure and HLA in healthy donors. The PCR made use of 60 Vbeta and 13 Jbeta primers. The protocol was immunoSEQ multiplex PCR, while the TCRdb copy is restricted to in-frame clones and leaves out a portion. The table includes about 160,000 clones, roughly 70% detected once. The sequenced sample consisted of PBMCs. The receptors originated from a man aged 35 to 55 in good health and CMV-seropositive.

This chain uses TRBV5-1 with TRBJ2-5, with TRBD2 matching 10 bases. Trimming at V came to 0 bases and at J to 0 bases, leaving 2 bases not matched to a gene. This CDR3 has 16 amino acids. Germline-derived CDR1 and CDR2 are SGHRS and YFSETQ. The CDR3 is CASSLVLAGDQETQYF. CDR3 bases: TGCGCCAGCAGCTTGGTTCTAGCGGGGGACCAAGAGACCCAGTACTTC.

The V and J genes are TRBV27 and TRBJ1-6; 10 nucleotides align to TRBD1. CDR1 MNHEY and CDR2 SMNVEV come from the germline V gene (reference sequence). This CDR3 is built from 19 residues. V gave up 6 bases and J gave up 0 bases; unmatched junction bases: 11. CDR3 sequence (DNA): TGTGCCAGCAGCGCCGGGACAGGGGATCCCCGCTCCTATAATTCACCCCTCCACTTT. This sequence encodes CASSAGTGDPRSYNSPLHF.

This sequence joins TRBV6-5 and TRBJ1-6, with 7 bases aligning to TRBD1. The V segment lost 7 bases and the J segment 6 bases; nucleotides outside the gene matches: 6. Germline loops: CDR1 MNHEY, CDR2 SVGAGI. The length of the CDR3 is 14 residues. The CDR3 loop is CASNLGQINSPLHF. In DNA, the CDR3 is TGTGCCAGCAACTTGGGACAGATTAATTCACCCCTCCACTTT.